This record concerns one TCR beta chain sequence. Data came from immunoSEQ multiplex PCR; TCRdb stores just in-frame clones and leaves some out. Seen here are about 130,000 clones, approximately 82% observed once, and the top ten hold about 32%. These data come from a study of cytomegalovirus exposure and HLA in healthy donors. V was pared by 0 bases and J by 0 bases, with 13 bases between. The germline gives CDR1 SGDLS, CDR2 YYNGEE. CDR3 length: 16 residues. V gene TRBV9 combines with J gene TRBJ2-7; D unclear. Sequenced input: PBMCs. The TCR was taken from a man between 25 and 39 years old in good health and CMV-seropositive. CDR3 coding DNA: TGTGCCAGCAGCGTAGGAGGTTCAGTTAGCTCCTACGAGCAGTACTTC. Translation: CASSVGGSVSSYEQYF.